This TCR beta chain was retrieved from a study of vaccination and CD4 T cells after COVID-19. The assay that was used to sequence DNA from cultured CD4+ T cells was the Oncomine TCR Beta short-read assay. It was cultured CD4+ T cells from which genomic DNA was extracted. MiXCR, applied by TCRdb to the PCR reads, yields one record per CDR3 protein. The table includes 15,000 to 20,000 distinct CDR3 sequences, roughly three fifths detected once. Germline values: CDR1 MNHEY, CDR2 SVGAGI. The CDR3 consists of 15 residues. V lost 0 bases and J 5 bases, leaving 12 bases between the germline ends. On this clonotype itself: Antigen unknown.

The sample's treatment: approximately nine-day PBMC culture with coronavirus spike peptide pools or control peptides (ViraFEST assay). Using peptide pools, antigen-specific T cells were expanded in ViraFEST before TCRs were sequenced. Each of days 3 and 7 saw half the medium replaced by fresh IL-2 medium. This TCR derives from a human donor who had recovered from COVID-19. Sequenced material: CD4+ T cells from blood, cultured in vitro. The chain joins TRBV6-5 to TRBJ2-3, with unresolved D. The CDR3 DNA sequence: TGTGCCAGCAGTTACTCCGCGGCGGTGCGAGATACGCAGTATTTT. It yields the protein CASSYSAAVRDTQYF.